What follows is one T cell receptor beta chain and its context. This record belongs to a study of cytomegalovirus exposure and HLA in healthy donors. Germline V gene lookup returns CDR1 MNHEY and CDR2 SMNVEV (reference sequence). CDR3 length: 18 amino acids. Unmatched junction bases numbered 9, after V lost 1 base and J lost 4 bases. Both 60 Vbeta primers and 13 Jbeta primers went into the PCR. Clones were sequenced by immunoSEQ multiplex PCR, and TCRdb holds only the in-frame ones, with some missing. The sample includes some 150,000 clones, about 79% of them seen just once. V gene TRBV27 combines with J gene TRBJ2-7, with TRBD2 matching 14 bases. The sequence was collected from a female donor in good health and CMV-seropositive. The specimen sequenced was PBMCs. CDR3 in amino acids: CASSLYGEGLAGVYEQYF. The CDR3 DNA reads as TGTGCCAGCAGTTTATACGGGGAGGGACTAGCGGGGGTATACGAGCAGTACTTC.